What follows are 27 T cell receptor beta chains derived from one specimen sequenced in a study of blood T cell repertoires in COVID-19. The assay was immunoSEQ multiplex PCR, and TCRdb's table has in-frame clones only and misses some. The table shows tens of thousands of clones, with 70% to 90% occurring only once. The sequenced sample was peripheral blood. The source is a woman over 75 with active or convalescent COVID-19.

The gene calls are TRBV7-8 and TRBJ1-5; the match to TRBD1 covers 8 bases. Germline V gene lookup returns CDR1 SGHVS and CDR2 FQNEAQ. After removal of 2 bases from V and 3 bases from J, the junction contained 6 bases not matched to a gene. This CDR3 comprises 16 residues. For the CDR3, the DNA is TGTGCCAGCAGCTTATCCCGGGACAGGAACAATCAGCCCCAGCATTTT. Encoded protein: CASSLSRDRNNQPQHF.

V is TRBV30 and J is TRBJ1-6; the D is unclear. This CDR3 is built from 13 residues. Trimming stripped 2 bases from V and 8 bases from J, with 10 bases between. Looked up from germline, CDR1 is GTSNPN and CDR2 is SVGIG (reference sequence). This CDR3 reads CAWSKNIDSPLHF. The CDR3 bases are TGTGCCTGGAGTAAAAATATAGATTCACCCCTCCACTTT.

This clone was counted between two and nine times. The chain joins TRBV28 to TRBJ1-2; a possible D gene is TRBD1 (6 bases). This CDR3 has 15 amino acids. Trimming took off 2 bases at V and 4 bases at J, with 14 bases between the two ends. Per the germline V gene, CDR1 is MDHEN and CDR2 is SYDVKM. DNA for the CDR3: TGTGCCAGCAGTTTAGAGGGGGGGAGTTCCTATGGCTACACCTTC. It codes for CASSLEGGSSYGYTF.

The chain links TRBV5-4 to TRBJ1-4, with D hard to call. CDR3 length equals 16 residues. The germline gives CDR1 SGHNT, CDR2 YYREEE (reference sequence). V was trimmed by 1 base and J by 6 bases, leaving 16 bases between them. DNA for the CDR3: TGTGCCAGCAGCTTGACCGGAGCAGAGGCGTATGAAAAACTGTTTTTT. Translation: CASSLTGAEAYEKLFF.

This rearrangement joins TRBV9 to TRBJ2-1, with TRBD2 matching over 7 bases. CDR1 and CDR2 (germline): SGDLS, YYNGEE. Trimming at V came to 2 bases and at J to 8 bases, leaving 7 bases not matched to a gene. The CDR3 runs to 14 residues. CDR3 DNA: TGTGCCAGCAGCGTCGGACTAGTTTTTGATGAGCAGTTCTTC. Translating it yields CASSVGLVFDEQFF. Full variable domain (remainder filled in from reference TRBV9 and TRBJ2-1): DSGVTQTPKHLITATGQRVTLRCSPRSGDLSVYWYQQSLDQGLQFLIQYYNGEERAKGNILERFSAQQFPDLHSELNLSSLELGDSALYFCASSVGLVFDEQFFGPGTRLTVL.

This chain joins TRBV19 and TRBJ1-1, with 11 positions matching TRBD1. The germline CDR1 and CDR2 sequences are LNHDA and SQIVND (reference sequence). J gave up 9 bases and V 3 bases, and 9 bases lay outside the gene matches. This CDR3 is built from 15 residues. The CDR3: CASSIRPGQGAQAFF. The CDR3 bases are TGTGCCAGTAGTATTCGACCCGGACAGGGGGCACAAGCTTTCTTT.

The CDR3 is CASMALAGTKNIQYF. The CDR3 bases are TGTGCCAGCATGGCACTAGCGGGGACCAAAAACATTCAGTACTTC. This chain joins TRBV28 and TRBJ2-4; 10 nucleotides align to TRBD2. From germline, CDR1 is MDHEN and CDR2 SYDVKM. With V trimmed by 7 bases and J by 2 bases, 5 bases remained unmatched. The CDR3 runs 15 residues.

The chain joins TRBV13 to TRBJ1-2; no clear D gene. Germline-derived CDR1 and CDR2 are PRHDT and FYEKMQ (reference sequence). V shed 3 bases and J shed 2 bases, with 10 bases lying between them. The CDR3 is 14 amino acids. The CDR3 sequence: CASSFGELNYGYTF. The CDR3 DNA sequence: TGTGCCAGCAGCTTTGGGGAGCTGAACTATGGCTACACCTTC.

This clone was detected only once. This chain uses TRBV10-3 with TRBJ1-4, with 9 bases that match TRBD1. V was pared by 4 bases and J by 0 bases, with 6 bases of the junction left unmatched. The CDR3 is made up of 17 amino acids. The germline CDR1 and CDR2 sequences are ENHRY and SYGVKD. As DNA, the CDR3 is TGTGCCATCAGTGGGGGACAGGGACCTCCAACTAATGAAAAACTGTTTTTT. Translation gives CAISGGQGPPTNEKLFF.

This rearrangement joins TRBV19 to TRBJ1-2; 8 positions match TRBD1. This CDR3 is built from 14 residues. V gave up 0 bases and J gave up 8 bases; unmatched junction bases: 5. Germline V lookup: CDR1 LNHDA, CDR2 SQIVND (reference sequence). The CDR3 here is CASSIDRGLRGYTF. CDR3 coding DNA: TGTGCCAGTAGTATAGACAGGGGGCTACGGGGCTACACCTTC.

The genes are TRBV27 and TRBJ2-5, with TRBD2 identical over 15 bases. V dropped 6 bases and J dropped 1; count of bases not matched to a gene: 6. Germline assignment: CDR1 MNHEY and CDR2 SMNVEV (reference sequence). There are 17 residues in the CDR3. The CDR3 protein is CASRGLAGGRTQETQYF. CDR3 nucleotides: TGTGCCAGCAGGGGACTAGCGGGGGGCCGCACCCAAGAGACCCAGTACTTC.

On this clone: The junction does not match germline at one end; this may be a read error. The chain links TRBV3-1 (or the pseudogene TRBV3-2) to TRBJ1-2, with TRBD1 matching over 7 bases. In germline, CDR1 is LGHDT, CDR2 YNNKEL (reference sequence). The CDR3 is 16 amino acids. CDR3 residues: CASSQELVLGQHPYAF. CDR3 DNA sequence: TGTGCCAGCAGCCAAGAACTTGTCTTGGGACAGCACCCTTACGCCTTC.

J is TRBJ2-1 and V is TRBV6-1; D is uncertain. The germline CDR1 and CDR2 sequences are MNHNS and SASEGT. Trimming left V 2 bases short and J 7 bases short, with 3 bases between. The CDR3 spans 11 residues. CDR3 amino acids: CASSELNEQFF. CDR3 in DNA: TGTGCCAGCAGTGAACTGAATGAGCAGTTCTTC.

The chain employs TRBV5-4 and TRBJ2-1; no clear D gene. The CDR3 is 16 amino acids. Deletions cut 4 bases from V and 5 bases from J, with 19 bases between. Germline CDR1 and CDR2: SGHNT and YYREEE (reference sequence). For the CDR3, the DNA is TGTGCCAGCAGCAGCACCCCCCTTACACAGCACAATGAGCAGTTCTTC. This gives the protein CASSSTPLTQHNEQFF.

CDR3 protein: CSAPQGWGTEAFF. The DNA of the CDR3 is TGCAGCGCTCCACAGGGGTGGGGAACTGAAGCTTTCTTT. The rearrangement joins TRBV29-1 to TRBJ1-1, with 7 bases matching TRBD1. Trimming cost V 7 bases and J 5 bases; bases outside gene matches: 10. Germline CDR1 is SQVTM and CDR2 is ANQGSEA. The CDR3 length is 13 residues.

The chain employs TRBV6-2 or TRBV6-3 and TRBJ1-1; no reliable D call. Germline CDR1 and CDR2: MNHEY and SVGEGT. Between the trimmed V and J ends, which lost 0 bases and 0 bases, there was a span of 14 bases. This CDR3 is 17 amino acids long. CDR3 nucleotides: TGTGCCAGCAGTTACTCGACTGGCCGAGCCCTGAACACTGAAGCTTTCTTT. Protein product: CASSYSTGRALNTEAFF.

The V and J genes are TRBV6-5 and TRBJ1-2; D is undetermined. V lost 6 bases and J lost 4, with 12 bases in between. The CDR3 length is 13 residues. Germline CDR1 and CDR2: MNHEY and SVGAGI. In DNA form, the CDR3 reads TGTGCCAGCAGCTCTAGCGGACCCTATGGCTACACCTTC. Amino acids: CASSSSGPYGYTF.

The gene calls are TRBV7-9 and TRBJ1-2, with 9 bases identical to TRBD1. CDR1 and CDR2 from the germline V gene are SEHNR and FQNEAQ (reference sequence). This CDR3 is built from 14 residues. V dropped 5 bases and J dropped 2; count of bases not matched to a gene: 3. CDR3 DNA sequence: TGTGCCAGCAGCACGACAGGGGGGAACTATGGCTACACCTTC. Its translation: CASSTTGGNYGYTF.

The V call is TRBV28, the J call TRBJ1-5, with D possibly TRBD1 on 5 matching bases. Germline V lookup: CDR1 MDHEN, CDR2 SYDVKM. The length of the CDR3 is 15 residues. Trimming cost V 4 bases and J 3 bases, with 13 bases left between them. The CDR3: CASSSARVINQPQHF. The CDR3 region has the DNA TGTGCCAGCAGTTCCGCCAGGGTTATCAATCAGCCCCAGCATTTT.

The chain joins TRBV5-1 to TRBJ2-7; 9 nucleotides line up with TRBD2. The CDR3 runs 14 residues. The V gene end was trimmed by 2 bases and the J gene end by 2 bases; junction bases not matched to a gene: 2. Per the germline V gene, CDR1 is SGHRS and CDR2 is YFSETQ. The CDR3, as DNA: TGCGCCAGCAGCTTTGGCGGGGGGGCCTACGAGCAGTACTTC. It is translated as CASSFGGGAYEQYF.

This CDR3 is CASIRTWMNTEAFF. CDR3 nucleotide sequence: TGTGCCAGCATCAGGACTTGGATGAACACTGAAGCTTTCTTT. The chain couples TRBV2 to TRBJ1-1; D not certain. V was cut by 7 bases and J by 0 bases, with 12 bases left in between. Germline CDR1 is SNHLY and CDR2 is FYNNEI. The CDR3 runs 14 residues.

This chain connects TRBV6-5 to TRBJ1-5; 8 bases line up with TRBD1. The V gene's germline CDR1 is MNHEY and CDR2 SVGAGI. The junction had 6 bases not matched to a gene; V was cut back by 2 bases and J by 6 bases. This CDR3 is built from 15 residues. CDR3 residues: CASSYRRTGSQPQHF. The DNA for the CDR3 is TGTGCCAGCAGTTACCGCAGGACAGGGAGTCAGCCCCAGCATTTT.

The chain couples TRBV9 to TRBJ1-3, with 9 nucleotides matching TRBD1. The CDR3 is 15 residues long. Germline trimming cut 3 bases from V and 5 bases from J; bases unmatched to any gene: 6. Germline V gene data show CDR1 as SGDLS and CDR2 as YYNGEE. CDR3 sequence: CASSEGQGGRNTIYF. The CDR3 region has the DNA TGTGCCAGCAGCGAGGGACAGGGAGGCAGAAACACCATATATTTT.

The chain couples TRBV5-1 to TRBJ1-5, with D perhaps TRBD1 (5 bases). Trimming pared 0 bases from V and 4 bases from J, leaving 11 bases between. The CDR3 is 15 amino acids. Germline CDR1 SGHRS, CDR2 YFSETQ. DNA of the CDR3: TGCGCCAGCAGCTTGGAGGGGAAAAGGAATCAGCCCCAGCATTTT. It is translated as CASSLEGKRNQPQHF.

The V gene is TRBV27, the J gene TRBJ2-5, with D perhaps matching TRBD1 (5 bases). Germline CDR1 reads MNHEY; CDR2 reads SMNVEV (reference sequence). The V gene lost 6 bases and the J gene lost 5 bases, with 13 bases spanning the gap. The CDR3 spans 13 residues. CDR3 sequence (DNA): TGTGCCAGCAGGGCGGTAGGGGTTGAGACCCAGTACTTC. Its protein product is CASRAVGVETQYF.

This sequence joins TRBV5-1 and TRBJ2-3, with D tentatively TRBD1 (6 bases). The CDR3 consists of 15 residues. V was trimmed by 0 bases and J by 0 bases, leaving 8 bases between them. The germline CDR1 and CDR2 sequences are SGHRS and YFSETQ. The CDR3 reads CASSLEGQSTDTQYF. In DNA form, the CDR3 reads TGCGCCAGCAGCTTGGAAGGACAGAGCACAGATACGCAGTATTTT.

This chain uses TRBV5-4 with TRBJ2-1; 11 bases align to TRBD2. V was clipped by 2 bases and J by 12 bases; unmatched bases: 4. The CDR3 runs to 13 residues. Per the germline V gene, CDR1 is SGHNT and CDR2 is YYREEE (reference sequence). The CDR3 region has the DNA TGTGCCAGCAGCTTTAGCGGGGGGGCAGGGCAGTTCTTC. This gives the protein CASSFSGGAGQFF.